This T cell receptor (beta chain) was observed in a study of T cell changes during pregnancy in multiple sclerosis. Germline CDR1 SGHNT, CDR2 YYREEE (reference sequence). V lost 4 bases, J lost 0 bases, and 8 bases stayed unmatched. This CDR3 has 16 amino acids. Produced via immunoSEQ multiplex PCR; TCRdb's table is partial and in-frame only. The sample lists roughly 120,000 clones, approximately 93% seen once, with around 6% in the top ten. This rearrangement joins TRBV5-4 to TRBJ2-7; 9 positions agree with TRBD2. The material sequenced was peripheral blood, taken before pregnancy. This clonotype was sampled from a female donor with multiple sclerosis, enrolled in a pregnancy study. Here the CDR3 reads CASSPTAGGISYEQYF. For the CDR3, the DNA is TGTGCCAGCAGCCCAACGGCGGGGGGGATCTCCTACGAGCAGTACTTC. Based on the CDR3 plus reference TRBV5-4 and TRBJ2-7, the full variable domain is ETGVTQSPTHLIKTRGQQVTLRCSSQSGHNTVSWYQQALGQGPQFIFQYYREEENGRGNFPPRFSGLQFPNYSSELNVNALELDDSALYLCASSPTAGGISYEQYFGPGTRLTVT.